This T cell receptor (beta chain) was recorded in a study of T cell repertoires in cytomegalovirus infection. Across the study: Alongside well-studied HLA-B-restricted CMV epitopes, recently identified HLA-C-restricted CMV epitopes were also used. Both a matching HLA type and CMV infection were indicated by public TCR beta signatures.

Comments on this clonotype: As yet, its antigen is unknown.

Using its own MiXCR run on the reads, TCRdb lists one record per CDR3 protein. The sample has around 71,000 distinct CDR3 sequences; 20% are singletons. Germline assignment: CDR1 MNHEY and CDR2 SVGAGI. V lost 4 bases and J lost 5, with 11 bases in between. This CDR3 contains 13 residues. Here the sequenced sample was CD8+ T cells from cultured PBMCs, taken from culture after CMV antigen stimulation. The genes are TRBV6-5 and TRBJ1-2, with D hard to call. This receptor was identified in a human donor in good health (CMV status not recorded). Some clones in this sample may be carry-over from other donors' samples. CDR3 in amino acids: CASSFPNGYGYTF. The CDR3 DNA reads TGTGCCAGCAGTTTCCCGAACGGATATGGCTACACCTTC.